Shown below are 24 T cell receptor beta chains from a single sample sequenced in a study of regulatory T cells in long-lasting Graves disease. Time point indicated: newly diagnosed GD, antithyroid drugs for less than 3 months. The authors made the TCR library using RNA they extracted from PBMCs. iRepertoire HTBI primers and Arm-PCR of CDR3 regions built TCR beta libraries. TCRdb recomputed calls from the multiplex PCR reads with MiXCR, one row per CDR3 protein. This sample yields 400,000 to 550,000 distinct CDR3 sequences, of which 16% are seen a single time; about a quarter belongs to the top ten. These data also formed part of another study, on T cells in Graves' hyperthyroidism and ophthalmopathy.

Material: peripheral blood mononuclear cells (PBMCs), obtained at new diagnosis, from a patient treated with antithyroid drugs. The receptors were sampled from a woman aged 18-29 years with Graves disease.

The V gene is TRBV9, the J gene TRBJ1-1, with a tentative D call TRBD1 (5 bases). Germline V gene lookup returns CDR1 SGDLS and CDR2 YYNGEE. The CDR3 runs 15 residues. V was clipped by 0 bases and J by 2 bases, with 11 bases between them. CDR3 loop: CASSVAGQGNTEAFF. The CDR3 nucleotides read TGTGCCAGCAGCGTAGCAGGCCAGGGAAACACTGAAGCTTTCTTT. Using reference TRBV9 and TRBJ1-1 for the parts outside the CDR3, the full variable domain is DSGVTQTPKHLITATGQRVTLRCSPRSGDLSVYWYQQSLDQGLQFLIQYYNGEERAKGNILERFSAQQFPDLHSELNLSSLELGDSALYFCASSVAGQGNTEAFFGQGTRLTVV.

Many counts were recorded for this clonotype. This chain joins TRBV6-2 or TRBV6-3 and TRBJ1-1; D is unresolved. Germline V CDR1 and CDR2: MNHEY, SVGEGT. This CDR3 has 16 amino acids. Deletions cut 5 bases from V and 4 bases from J, with 20 bases between. The CDR3 spells CASSELGQAVGTEAFF. Written as DNA, the CDR3 is TGTGCCAGCAGTGAATTAGGCCAAGCGGTGGGCACTGAAGCTTTCTTT.

The table lists this clonotype with many counts. The chain combines TRBV7-8 with TRBJ2-1; D is uncertain. Germline V gene sequence: CDR1 SGHVS, CDR2 FQNEAQ. This CDR3 spans 14 amino acids. Trimming removed 5 bases at V and 5 bases at J, with 13 bases between. CDR3 sequence reads: CASSPTSLNNEQFF. The CDR3, as DNA: TGTGCCAGCAGCCCAACGAGCCTAAACAATGAGCAGTTCTTC.

The sample holds many counts of this clonotype. The CDR3 loop reads CASSFSRTYEQYF. As DNA, the CDR3 is TGTGCCAGCAGTTTCAGCCGAACCTACGAGCAGTACTTC. This sequence joins TRBV12-3 or TRBV12-4 and TRBJ2-7, with unresolved D. The V end lost 3 bases, the J end lost 2 bases, and 8 bases lay between the germline ends. There are 13 residues in the CDR3.

Ten or more counts support this clonotype. The rearrangement links TRBV20-1 to TRBJ2-1, with 12 nucleotides matching TRBD2. CDR1 is DFQATT and CDR2 is SNEGSKA in the germline V gene (reference sequence). This CDR3 contains 15 residues. V trimming: 6 bases; J trimming: 1 base; junction bases outside the gene matches: 4. The CDR3 DNA is TGCAGTGCGTCCGGGACTAGCGGGTCCTACAATGAGCAGTTCTTC. Residues: CSASGTSGSYNEQFF.

This clonotype has only a few counts. The genes are TRBV24-1 and TRBJ2-7, with 7 nucleotides matching TRBD1. In germline, CDR1 is KGHDR, CDR2 SFDVKD. The ends lost 7 bases at V and 4 bases at J; junction bases unmatched: 9. The CDR3 consists of 14 residues. The CDR3 DNA follows: TGTGCCACCAGCGGTCCGGGACAGAAATACGAGCAGTACTTC. Amino acid sequence: CATSGPGQKYEQYF.

This clonotype has at least ten counts. J is TRBJ2-7 and V is TRBV18; 7 bases line up with TRBD2. The CDR3 covers 16 residues. Germline V lookup: CDR1 KGHSH, CDR2 LQKENI. V trimming: 1 base; J trimming: 2 bases; junction bases outside the gene matches: 8. The CDR3 coding sequence is TGTGCCAGCTCACCACTAGTGTCGGGAGGCGCCTACGAGCAGTACTTC. Translated: CASSPLVSGGAYEQYF.

This clonotype was observed a few times. V is TRBV12-3 or TRBV12-4 and J is TRBJ2-3; D not certain. There are 16 residues in the CDR3. Trimming removed 6 bases from V and 0 bases from J, with 16 bases in between. CDR3 in amino acids: CASSPTAVPSTDTQYF. The DNA for the CDR3 is TGTGCCAGCAGCCCCACTGCTGTACCTAGCACAGATACGCAGTATTTT.

This clonotype was seen a few times. The chain couples TRBV20-1 to TRBJ2-3; 7 nucleotides match TRBD2. Germline CDR1 is DFQATT and CDR2 is SNEGSKA (reference sequence). V dropped 1 base and J dropped 5; count of bases not matched to a gene: 12. The CDR3 has 16 amino acids. For the CDR3, the DNA is TGCAGTGCTAGAGGGCTCATACTAGCGTCAGGAGATACGCAGTATTTT. It codes for CSARGLILASGDTQYF.

This clonotype has at least ten counts. The chain combines TRBV11-3 with TRBJ2-1; D might be TRBD1 (6 bases). Germline CDR1 and CDR2: SGHNT and YENEEA. The V gene lost 5 bases and the J gene lost 7 bases, with 18 bases spanning the gap. The CDR3 runs 15 residues. CDR3: CASSPGAPGMNEQFF. The CDR3 DNA is TGTGCCAGCAGCCCAGGGGCCCCTGGTATGAATGAGCAGTTCTTC.

There are a few counts of this clonotype. The CDR3: CAISDLDRSNYGYTF. The CDR3 bases are TGTGCCATCAGTGACCTGGACAGGTCTAACTATGGCTACACCTTC. The V call is TRBV10-3, the J call TRBJ1-2, with TRBD1 matching over 7 bases. J lost 0 bases, V lost 3 bases, and 4 bases had no gene match. The CDR3 spans 15 residues. Germline assignment: CDR1 ENHRY and CDR2 SYGVKD.

Many counts were recorded for this clonotype. The chain combines TRBV11-3 with TRBJ1-2; tentatively, D is TRBD1 (6 bases). V gave up 5 bases and J gave up 2 bases, with 12 bases separating them. Germline loops: CDR1 SGHNT, CDR2 YENEEA. The CDR3 has 14 residues. The CDR3 here is CASSAQGHNYGYTF. The DNA of the CDR3 is TGTGCCAGCAGCGCCCAGGGGCACAACTATGGCTACACCTTC.

The rearrangement joins TRBV28 to TRBJ1-3, with TRBD1 matching over 8 bases. CDR3 size: 14 residues. The J segment lost 2 bases and the V segment lost 6 bases, leaving 3 bases of the junction unmatched. The germline gives CDR1 MDHEN, CDR2 SYDVKM. Here the CDR3 DNA reads TGTGCCAGCAGGGTACAGGGGGCTGGAAACACCATATATTTT. It specifies CASRVQGAGNTIYF.

This clonotype came up a few times. V is TRBV12-3 or TRBV12-4 and J is TRBJ2-1; no clear D. Trimming removed 5 bases at V and 9 bases at J, with 17 bases between. The CDR3 sequence is 14 residues long. The CDR3, as DNA: TGTGCCAGCAGTCCCGTGGGCGGATCGGGTGAGCAGTTCTTC. Encoded protein: CASSPVGGSGEQFF.

The rearrangement joins TRBV28 to TRBJ2-1; D gene uncertain. Per germline, CDR1 MDHEN and CDR2 SYDVKM. This CDR3 is built from 16 residues. Trimming took off 7 bases at V and 4 bases at J, with 20 bases between the two ends. The CDR3 nucleotides are TGTGCCAGCACTATTTATGGGGTGGGATCGTACAATGAGCAGTTCTTC. Its protein product is CASTIYGVGSYNEQFF.

DNA of the CDR3: TGCGCCAGCAGCCCCGGGACAGTCTCCTACGAGCAGTACTTC. It encodes CASSPGTVSYEQYF. This sequence joins TRBV5-1 and TRBJ2-7; the match to TRBD1 covers 7 bases. J lost 0 bases, V lost 4 bases, and 4 bases had no gene match. Germline lookup yields CDR1 SGHRS and CDR2 YFSETQ. The CDR3 runs 14 residues. The full variable domain, its missing parts supplied by reference TRBV5-1 and TRBJ2-7, is KAGVTQTPRYLIKTRGQQVTLSCSPISGHRSVSWYQQTPGQGLQFLFEYFSETQRNKGNFPGRFSGRQFSNSRSEMNVSTLELGDSALYLCASSPGTVSYEQYFGPGTRLTVT.

This clonotype appeared many times. This chain joins TRBV28 and TRBJ2-1, with D tentatively TRBD1 (6 bases). The CDR3 has 15 residues. Germline V gene sequence: CDR1 MDHEN, CDR2 SYDVKM. V lost 2 bases and J 2 bases, leaving 10 bases between the germline ends. CDR3 region: CASSLLRGPYNEQFF. The CDR3 DNA reads TGTGCCAGCAGTTTACTCAGGGGACCCTACAATGAGCAGTTCTTC.

The chain uses TRBV19 and TRBJ1-4; unclear D gene. Per the germline V gene, CDR1 is LNHDA and CDR2 is SQIVND (reference sequence). The CDR3 consists of 14 residues. V was shortened by 3 bases and J by 2 bases, with 7 bases between the two germline ends. For the CDR3, the DNA is TGTGCCAGTAGTATTGGCTGGACTAATGAAAAACTGTTTTTT. Amino acid sequence: CASSIGWTNEKLFF.

This clonotype was recorded a few times. CDR3 residues: CASSQDYSSGNTIYF. CDR3 coding DNA: TGCGCCAGCAGCCAAGATTACAGCTCTGGAAACACCATATATTTT. The rearrangement joins TRBV4-3 to TRBJ1-3, with D uncertain. The CDR3 has 15 residues. Germline values: CDR1 LGHNA, CDR2 YSLEER. V gave up 0 bases and J gave up 0 bases, with 6 bases separating them.

This clonotype was counted a few times. The chain links TRBV15 to TRBJ2-7, with 9 bases matching TRBD2. Per the germline V gene, CDR1 is LNHNV and CDR2 is YYDKDF (reference sequence). After removal of 0 bases from V and 2 bases from J, the junction contained 2 bases not matched to a gene. The CDR3 is made up of 15 amino acids. The CDR3 sequence: CATSRELAGTYEQYF. The DNA for the CDR3 is TGTGCCACCAGCAGAGAACTAGCGGGCACCTACGAGCAGTACTTC.

This clonotype has at least ten counts. This chain uses TRBV7-9 with TRBJ2-7, with D possibly matching TRBD1 (5 bases). The V and J ends lost 2 bases and 2 bases respectively, with 10 bases between them. Looked up from germline, CDR1 is SEHNR and CDR2 is FQNEAQ (reference sequence). The CDR3 has 14 amino acids. In nucleotides, the CDR3 is TGTGCCAGCAGCTTACCCGACAGTACCTACGAGCAGTACTTC. Residues: CASSLPDSTYEQYF.

The rearrangement uses TRBV2 and TRBJ2-4; no definite D call. CDR3 size: 15 residues. The V and J ends lost 1 base and 0 bases respectively, with 7 bases between them. Germline CDR1 and CDR2: SNHLY and FYNNEI. This CDR3 is CASSEVFLAKNIQYF. In DNA form, the CDR3 reads TGTGCCAGCAGTGAAGTATTCCTAGCCAAAAACATTCAGTACTTC.

The chain uses TRBV4-3 and TRBJ2-7; TRBD2 agrees at 9 bases. V trimming: 0 bases; J trimming: 3 bases; junction bases outside the gene matches: 6. The CDR3 is 16 residues long. Germline V gene data show CDR1 as LGHNA and CDR2 as YSLEER. CDR3 coding DNA: TGCGCCAGCAGCCAAGATCGTCCTAGCGGGATCTACGAGCAGTACTTC. As protein: CASSQDRPSGIYEQYF.

This clonotype has a count of ten or more. The V call is TRBV12-3 or TRBV12-4, the J call TRBJ2-7, with a tentative D call TRBD1 (5 bases). This CDR3 spans 14 amino acids. The V gene lost 7 bases and the J gene lost 3 bases, with 16 bases spanning the gap. The CDR3 sequence: CASTPRQFYYEQYF. In DNA, the CDR3 is TGTGCCAGCACTCCCCGACAGTTCTACTACGAGCAGTACTTC.